Each of the 23 T cell receptor beta chains below was sequenced from the same sample in a study of blood T cell repertoires in COVID-19. Clones were read by immunoSEQ multiplex PCR, and TCRdb kept only the in-frame ones, dropping some. The profile shows around 170,000 clones, around 80% of them singletons. Source material: PBMCs or T cells enriched from blood (not recorded which). All receptors derive from a man over 45 who had recovered from COVID-19.

This chain uses TRBV15 with TRBJ1-3, with D hard to call. Trimming shortened V by 3 bases and J by 4 bases, and 13 bases separated the two germline ends. This CDR3 contains 15 residues. Germline V CDR1 and CDR2: LNHNV, YYDKDF (reference sequence). CDR3 nucleotides: TGTGCCACCAGCAGGCCCACACCGGGGGGAAACACCATATATTTT. It yields the protein CATSRPTPGGNTIYF.

The V gene is TRBV11-2, the J gene TRBJ2-1, with a possible D match to TRBD1 (7 bases). The V end was cut by 5 bases, the J end by 1 base, with 15 bases between. This CDR3 spans 16 amino acids. The V gene's germline CDR1 is SGHAT and CDR2 FQNNGV. The CDR3 DNA reads as TGTGCCAGCAGCCCTAGGGGGGACAGATCCTACAATGAGCAGTTCTTC. Residues: CASSPRGDRSYNEQFF.

The chain carries TRBV6-2 or TRBV6-3 and TRBJ2-4, with 7 positions matching TRBD1. Germline assignment: CDR1 MNHEY and CDR2 SVGEGT. Unmatched junction bases numbered 12, after V lost 4 bases and J lost 3 bases. This CDR3 spans 17 amino acids. The CDR3 loop reads CASSFPTQGWGKNIQYF. CDR3 sequence (DNA): TGTGCCAGCAGTTTCCCAACACAGGGGTGGGGCAAAAACATTCAGTACTTC.

The genes are TRBV28 and TRBJ2-3, with TRBD1 matching 7 bases. V trimming: 6 bases; J trimming: 1 base; junction bases outside the gene matches: 4. Germline-derived CDR1 and CDR2 are MDHEN and SYDVKM. The CDR3 is made up of 14 amino acids. Here the CDR3 DNA reads TGTGCCAGCAGCCCTGGACAGGGCACAGATACGCAGTATTTT. It is translated as CASSPGQGTDTQYF.

The V gene is TRBV7-2, the J gene TRBJ1-2; maybe TRBD1 (5 bases). The CDR3 is 15 residues long. Trimming cost V 1 base and J 0 bases, with 9 bases left between them. The germline V gene encodes CDR1 SGHTA and CDR2 FQGNSA. The CDR3 region has the DNA TGTGCCAGCAGCTTAGTAGGGGCTTCTAACTATGGCTACACCTTC. It specifies CASSLVGASNYGYTF.

J is TRBJ1-1 and V is TRBV7-2; a weak D match, TRBD1 (6 bases). The V end lost 7 bases, the J end lost 10 bases, and 25 bases lay between the germline ends. From germline, CDR1 is SGHTA and CDR2 FQGNSA. CDR3 length equals 15 residues. The CDR3 coding sequence is TGTGCCAGCACCCCCCTGCCAGGGGAGGGGGTAAGAGCTTTCTTT. Translating gives CASTPLPGEGVRAFF.

The V gene is TRBV6-2 or TRBV6-3, the J gene TRBJ1-2, with D possibly TRBD1 on 6 matching bases. Deletions cut 6 bases from V and 5 bases from J, with 13 bases between. CDR3 length: 13 amino acids. CDR1 and CDR2 (germline): MNHEY, SVGEGT. The CDR3 reads CASSAGTTYGYTF. The CDR3 region has the DNA TGTGCCAGCAGCGCCGGGACAACTTATGGCTACACCTTC.

This chain links TRBV27 with TRBJ2-1; 8 bases match TRBD2. CDR1 and CDR2 (germline): MNHEY, SMNVEV (reference sequence). Trimming removed 8 bases from V and 4 bases from J; junction bases left unmatched: 7. This CDR3 region has 14 residues. The chain's CDR3 is CASGLAGGYNEQFF. For the CDR3, the DNA is TGTGCCAGCGGGCTGGCGGGGGGATACAATGAGCAGTTCTTC.

This clone was observed a single time. The V and J genes are TRBV11-2 and TRBJ1-1; a weak D match, TRBD1 (5 bases). Trimming removed 5 bases from V and 6 bases from J, with 19 bases in between. Germline assignment: CDR1 SGHAT and CDR2 FQNNGV. This CDR3 spans 15 amino acids. The CDR3 reads CASSPESGYMAEAFF. The CDR3 DNA follows: TGTGCCAGCAGCCCCGAATCAGGGTATATGGCTGAAGCTTTCTTT.

V is TRBV7-8 and J is TRBJ1-6; 8 positions match TRBD1. CDR3 length equals 18 residues. Germline V gene lookup returns CDR1 SGHVS and CDR2 FQNEAQ. The trim removed 0 bases at V and 9 bases at J, leaving 13 bases unmatched. The CDR3 spells CASSLALGRQGAGSPLHF. In DNA form, the CDR3 reads TGTGCCAGCAGCTTAGCGCTGGGGCGGCAGGGGGCAGGTTCACCCCTCCACTTT.

CDR3 bases: TGTGCCAGCACTTTACAAGGCGGGGGAACTGAGCAGTACTTC. Translated, it gives CASTLQGGGTEQYF. The V and J genes are TRBV7-2 and TRBJ2-7; TRBD2 matches at 7 bases. This CDR3 spans 14 amino acids. Trimming removed 7 bases from V and 7 bases from J; junction bases left unmatched: 13. Germline assignment: CDR1 SGHTA and CDR2 FQGNSA. Full variable domain (rest looked up from reference TRBV7-2 and TRBJ2-7): GAGVSQSPSNKVTEKGKDVELRCDPISGHTALYWYRQSLGQGLEFLIYFQGNSAPDKSGLPSDRFSAERTGGSVSTLTIQRTQQEDSAVYLCASTLQGGGTEQYFGPGTRLTVT.

V usage is TRBV4-3 and J usage is TRBJ1-2; TRBD1 matches at 8 bases. J was trimmed by 4 bases and V by 1 base; bases with no gene match: 5. The germline V gene encodes CDR1 LGHNA and CDR2 YSLEER. The CDR3 loop spans 15 amino acids. CDR3 DNA sequence: TGCGCCAGCAGCCAAGTGGACAGGGAGGGCTATGGCTACACCTTC. This gives the protein CASSQVDREGYGYTF.

The gene calls are TRBV6-2 or TRBV6-3 and TRBJ2-7, with 9 bases identical to TRBD2. The CDR3 has 16 amino acids. Trimming cost V 6 bases and J 2 bases; bases outside gene matches: 11. Looked up from germline, CDR1 is MNHEY and CDR2 is SVGEGT. The CDR3 loop is CASSPTAGGPPYEQYF. The CDR3 DNA reads TGTGCCAGCAGCCCAACGGCGGGGGGGCCGCCCTACGAGCAGTACTTC.

This clone came up once. The rearrangement uses TRBV24-1 and TRBJ2-3; D is possibly TRBD2 (6 bases). Trimming shortened V by 4 bases and J by 0 bases, and 13 bases separated the two germline ends. Germline lookup yields CDR1 KGHDR and CDR2 SFDVKD. This CDR3 contains 16 residues. Here the CDR3 DNA reads TGTGCCACCAGTGACCTTGGGGGGACTAGCACAGATACGCAGTATTTT. It is translated as CATSDLGGTSTDTQYF.

The chain uses TRBV5-1 and TRBJ2-2; TRBD2 aligns across 7 bases. The CDR3 contains 17 residues. With V trimmed by 0 bases and J by 4 bases, 9 bases remained unmatched. The germline V gene has CDR1 SGHRS and CDR2 YFSETQ. The CDR3 nucleotides are TGCGCCAGCAGCTTGGAGTGGGAGGGAGGAGTCACCGGGGAGCTGTTTTTT. As protein: CASSLEWEGGVTGELFF.

V usage is TRBV10-3 and J usage is TRBJ2-6; TRBD1 might be the D (6 bases). With 11 bases removed from V and 0 bases from J, the gap between germline ends came to 20 bases. This CDR3 is built from 17 residues. CDR1 and CDR2 (germline): ENHRY, SYGVKD. In DNA form, the CDR3 reads TGTGCCTCTACTAGGGACAAGACTCCCTCTGGGGCCAACGTCCTGACTTTC. Translation gives CASTRDKTPSGANVLTF.

The chain has TRBV21-1 and TRBJ1-3; TRBD1, the table's D call, was not compared with the DNA. TRBV21-1 is described as a pseudogene. There are 15 residues in the CDR3. The CDR3 region is CASSKDRGLGNTIYF. CDR3 sequence (DNA): TGTGCCAGCAGCAAAGACAGGGGGCTTGGAAACACCATATATTTT.

Here the CDR3 reads CASSFPLGQGFYGYTF. As DNA, the CDR3 is TGTGCCAGCAGTTTCCCACTTGGACAGGGCTTCTATGGCTACACCTTC. The chain carries TRBV28 and TRBJ1-2; 8 bases agree with TRBD1. Germline V lookup: CDR1 MDHEN, CDR2 SYDVKM. The CDR3 consists of 16 residues. The trim removed 3 bases at V and 4 bases at J, leaving 10 bases unmatched.

The CDR3 nucleotides read TGTGCCAGCAGCAACGGTGAAAAACTGTTTTTT. This translates into CASSNGEKLFF. The chain is built from TRBV9 and TRBJ1-4, with unresolved D. CDR3 length equals 11 residues. V was trimmed by 4 bases and J by 7 bases, leaving 5 bases between them. CDR1 SGDLS and CDR2 YYNGEE come from the germline V gene.

This chain links TRBV5-6 with TRBJ1-2; maybe TRBD1 (6 bases). V was clipped by 4 bases and J by 4 bases, with 8 bases between them. This CDR3 contains 12 residues. CDR1 and CDR2 from the germline V gene are SGHDT and YYEEEE. The DNA of the CDR3 is TGTGCCAGCAGCCGGACAGCCTATGGCTACACCTTC. It translates to CASSRTAYGYTF.

The chain joins TRBV18 to TRBJ2-7, with D uncertain. The CDR3 is made up of 12 amino acids. V gave up 6 bases and J gave up 2 bases, with 8 bases separating them. Per germline, CDR1 KGHSH and CDR2 LQKENI. The CDR3 spells CASSPQTYEQYF. DNA for the CDR3: TGTGCCAGCTCCCCCCAAACCTACGAGCAGTACTTC.

The sample holds one count of this clone. J is TRBJ1-5 and V is TRBV30, with D maybe TRBD1 (6 bases). V lost 2 bases and J lost 2, with 16 bases in between. The germline V gene has CDR1 GTSNPN and CDR2 SVGIG (reference sequence). CDR3 length: 16 residues. The CDR3 reads CAWSSGTLPGNQPQHF. In DNA, the CDR3 is TGTGCCTGGAGTTCCGGGACACTCCCTGGCAATCAGCCCCAGCATTTT. The full variable domain, its missing parts supplied by reference TRBV30 and TRBJ1-5, is SQTIHQWPATLVQPVGSPLSLECTVEGTSNPNLYWYRQAAGRGLQLLFYSVGIGQISSEVPQNLSASRPQDRQFILSSKKLLLSDSGFYLCAWSSGTLPGNQPQHFGDGTRLSIL.

This clone was detected once. The genes are TRBV19 and TRBJ1-2; D is ambiguous. The V end was cut by 3 bases, the J end by 4 bases, with 15 bases between. The CDR3 loop spans 15 amino acids. Germline V CDR1 and CDR2: LNHDA, SQIVND (reference sequence). Written as DNA, the CDR3 is TGTGCCAGTAGTATCAGAGGGAACAACGTCTATGGCTACACCTTC. This encodes CASSIRGNNVYGYTF. The whole variable domain, filled in from reference TRBV19 and TRBJ1-2, reads DGGITQSPKYLFRKEGQNVTLSCEQNLNHDAMYWYRQDPGQGLRLIYYSQIVNDFQKGDIAEGYSVSREKKESFPLTVTSAQKNPTAFYLCASSIRGNNVYGYTFGSGTRLTVV.